Below, one T cell receptor (beta chain) is given with its context. Its matching antigen is unknown. Trimming removed 1 base from V and 4 bases from J, with 13 bases in between. CDR1 is MGHRA, CDR2 YSYEKL, per germline. This CDR3 is built from 15 residues. The source of the sample is a study of T-cell memory formation after mild COVID-19. Study conclusions and caveats: Whether second-wave clones peaking at day 37 were SARS-CoV-2 specific went unconfirmed. Those CD4+ clones that contracted were mainly in CM and EM (CD8+ ones in EMRA).

TCRdb processed the 5' RACE reads anew with MiXCR; each CDR3 protein has one entry. The sample yields about 340,000 distinct CDR3 sequences, approximately 15% seen once. The sequence derives from a man younger than 30 who had mild COVID-19 (a few samples of this study predate the infection). Cell type and time point are not known. This sequence joins TRBV4-1 and TRBJ1-1; D is unclear. Sequenced input: PBMCs or a T cell subset sorted from them (not recorded which). CDR3 residues: CASSQVTLLGTEAFF. CDR3 sequence (DNA): TGCGCCAGCAGCCAAGTCACTCTTTTGGGCACTGAAGCTTTCTTT.